These 31 T cell receptor beta chains were sequenced from one sample in a study of blood T cell repertoires in COVID-19. Sequencing used immunoSEQ multiplex PCR; TCRdb keeps in-frame clones, though not all of them. The sample lists around 250,000 clones, roughly 80% occurring once. Sequenced sample: peripheral blood. Source of these receptors: a woman in her late teens or twenties with acute or convalescent COVID-19.

The chain uses TRBV6-2 or TRBV6-3 and TRBJ2-7; D may be TRBD1 (6 bases). CDR3 size: 15 residues. Germline loops: CDR1 MNHEY, CDR2 SVGEGT. The V gene lost 5 bases and the J gene lost 4 bases, with 18 bases spanning the gap. In nucleotides, the CDR3 is TGTGCCAGCAGTACCCGACAGACCGGACAGTACGAGCAGTACTTC. Translating gives CASSTRQTGQYEQYF.

This rearrangement joins TRBV2 to TRBJ2-5; TRBD2 might be the D (6 bases). This CDR3 spans 15 amino acids. Trimming cost V 6 bases and J 1 base, with 15 bases left between them. Germline CDR1 is SNHLY and CDR2 is FYNNEI. CDR3 nucleotides: TGTGCCAGCAGAAGAACGACTAGTTTCCAAGAGACCCAGTACTTC. This translates into CASRRTTSFQETQYF.

The CDR3 reads CASSESTGAEAFF. In DNA form, the CDR3 reads TGTGCCAGCAGTGAATCTACGGGGGCTGAAGCTTTCTTT. The J gene is TRBJ1-1, the V gene TRBV2, with D possibly matching TRBD1 (5 bases). The germline V gene encodes CDR1 SNHLY and CDR2 FYNNEI. The CDR3 sequence is 13 residues long. Trimming stripped 2 bases from V and 6 bases from J, with 10 bases between.

This chain connects TRBV7-9 to TRBJ2-4, with D tentatively TRBD2 (5 bases). Trimming left V 5 bases short and J 2 bases short, with 10 bases between. The germline gives CDR1 SEHNR, CDR2 FQNEAQ (reference sequence). The CDR3 has 14 residues. The CDR3 here is CASSGERTKNIQYF. The DNA of the CDR3 is TGTGCCAGCAGCGGGGAGAGGACCAAAAACATTCAGTACTTC.

The chain employs TRBV30 and TRBJ2-5, with 7 bases aligning to TRBD2. The trim removed 2 bases at V and 1 base at J, leaving 10 bases unmatched. Germline V CDR1 and CDR2: GTSNPN, SVGIG (reference sequence). The CDR3 sequence is 16 residues long. As DNA, the CDR3 is TGTGCCTGGAGTCTCGGGTTAGCGGGTCGCCAAGAGACCCAGTACTTC. It translates to CAWSLGLAGRQETQYF.

The chain carries TRBV6-2 or TRBV6-3 and TRBJ2-3; 9 nucleotides match TRBD1. After removal of 5 bases from V and 3 bases from J, the junction contained 12 bases not matched to a gene. This CDR3 spans 17 amino acids. Germline V gives CDR1 MNHEY, CDR2 SVGEGT. The CDR3 coding sequence is TGTGCCAGCAGTGATACCGGGACAGGGATGAATACAGATACGCAGTATTTT. It is translated as CASSDTGTGMNTDTQYF.

J is TRBJ2-3 and V is TRBV20-1; TRBD1 agrees at 12 bases. The CDR3 is 16 amino acids. With 3 bases clipped from V and 5 bases from J, the junction kept 9 bases outside the gene matches. CDR1 DFQATT and CDR2 SNEGSKA come from the germline V gene (reference sequence). The CDR3: CSASSPGQGALDTQYF. DNA of the CDR3: TGCAGTGCTAGTTCGCCGGGACAGGGGGCATTAGATACGCAGTATTTT.

J is TRBJ2-7 and V is TRBV18; D remains ambiguous. The CDR3 runs to 15 residues. The V gene's germline CDR1 is KGHSH and CDR2 LQKENI. With 4 bases removed from V and 1 base from J, the gap between germline ends came to 14 bases. CDR3 in amino acids: CASSQTRGSSYEQYF. As DNA, the CDR3 is TGTGCCAGCTCACAAACGCGCGGCTCATCCTACGAGCAGTACTTC.

A single count supports this clone. The J gene is TRBJ1-6, the V gene TRBV5-3; no clear D. TRBV5-3 qualifies as an ORF whose function is uncertain. This CDR3 comprises 13 residues. V lost 2 bases and J lost 9, with 9 bases in between. The DNA of the CDR3 is TGTGCCAGAAGCTTCTGCGGGTTTTCACCCCTCCACTTT. Its protein is CARSFCGFSPLHF.

The chain couples TRBV20-1 to TRBJ2-7, with a weak D call TRBD2 (5 bases). The germline V gene has CDR1 DFQATT and CDR2 SNEGSKA (reference sequence). The CDR3 runs 11 residues. V lost 6 bases to trimming and J lost 6 bases, with 12 bases between them. The CDR3 reads CSAKPGFEQYF. In nucleotides, the CDR3 is TGCAGTGCAAAGCCGGGATTCGAGCAGTACTTC.

Notes on this clone: The identical CDR3 is also encoded by other nucleotide sequences in the sample. The chain has TRBV27 and TRBJ1-2; a possible D gene is TRBD1 (6 bases). Germline lookup yields CDR1 MNHEY and CDR2 SMNVEV (reference sequence). V was cut by 0 bases and J by 8 bases, with 10 bases left in between. This CDR3 has 13 residues. The CDR3 is CASSLSGGGGYTF. The CDR3 DNA sequence: TGTGCCAGCAGTTTATCCGGGGGGGGCGGCTACACCTTC.

The rearrangement joins TRBV19 to TRBJ1-1; tentatively, D is TRBD1 (5 bases). The CDR3 covers 16 residues. V was trimmed by 0 bases and J by 0 bases, leaving 11 bases between them. The germline V gene has CDR1 LNHDA and CDR2 SQIVND (reference sequence). The CDR3 region is CASSIDRGYLNTEAFF. The CDR3 bases are TGTGCCAGTAGTATAGATCGGGGGTACTTGAACACTGAAGCTTTCTTT. The complete variable domain, with remaining parts taken from reference TRBV19 and TRBJ1-1, reads DGGITQSPKYLFRKEGQNVTLSCEQNLNHDAMYWYRQDPGQGLRLIYYSQIVNDFQKGDIAEGYSVSREKKESFPLTVTSAQKNPTAFYLCASSIDRGYLNTEAFFGQGTRLTVV.

The chain employs TRBV7-8 and TRBJ2-7; D is ambiguous. V shed 0 bases and J shed 2 bases, with 8 bases lying between them. The germline V gene has CDR1 SGHVS and CDR2 FQNEAQ. This CDR3 has 14 amino acids. The CDR3 sequence is CASSLAGLAYEQYF. In DNA form, the CDR3 reads TGTGCCAGCAGCTTAGCGGGCTTGGCCTACGAGCAGTACTTC.

The chain links TRBV28 to TRBJ1-4; D uncertain. Deletions cut 4 bases from V and 5 bases from J, with 17 bases between. This CDR3 comprises 16 residues. Germline loops: CDR1 MDHEN, CDR2 SYDVKM. CDR3 amino acids: CASSYLSEDLNEKLFF. In nucleotides, the CDR3 is TGTGCCAGCAGTTACTTATCCGAGGACTTGAATGAAAAACTGTTTTTT.

V and J are TRBV14 and TRBJ2-3; no clear D. CDR3 length: 12 residues. CDR1 and CDR2 (germline): SGHDN, FVKESK. Trimming left V 4 bases short and J 6 bases short, with 8 bases between. The CDR3 sequence is CASSLFLDTQYF. CDR3 coding DNA: TGTGCCAGCAGCCTTTTTCTGGATACGCAGTATTTT. Full variable domain (remainder filled in from reference TRBV14 and TRBJ2-3): EAGVTQFPSHSVIEKGQTVTLRCDPISGHDNLYWYRRVMGKEIKFLLHFVKESKQDESGMPNNRFLAERTGGTYSTLKVQPAELEDSGVYFCASSLFLDTQYFGPGTRLTVL.

The V call is TRBV6-5, the J call TRBJ2-7, with a tentative D call TRBD2 (6 bases). V was shortened by 8 bases and J by 3 bases, with 17 bases between the two germline ends. The CDR3 extends over 14 amino acids. Germline assignment: CDR1 MNHEY and CDR2 SVGAGI. The CDR3 nucleotides are TGTGCCAGCGGATCCGAGGGAGGTGTCTACGAGCAGTACTTC. Its protein is CASGSEGGVYEQYF.

V gene TRBV5-6 combines with J gene TRBJ2-7; 8 nucleotides line up with TRBD2. V was pared by 4 bases and J by 7 bases, with 16 bases of the junction left unmatched. This CDR3 region has 16 residues. CDR1 and CDR2 from the germline V gene are SGHDT and YYEEEE. The CDR3 here is CASSPPPSGSLWEQYF. The CDR3 DNA follows: TGTGCCAGCAGCCCTCCGCCGAGCGGGAGTTTATGGGAGCAGTACTTC.

This chain joins TRBV19 and TRBJ1-1, with D maybe TRBD1 (5 bases). The length of the CDR3 is 13 residues. V was shortened by 3 bases and J by 5 bases, with 10 bases between the two germline ends. Per germline, CDR1 LNHDA and CDR2 SQIVND (reference sequence). CDR3 in amino acids: CASSMLGGTEAFF. The DNA of the CDR3 is TGTGCCAGTAGTATGTTGGGGGGTACTGAAGCTTTCTTT.

In this sample, this clone turned up many times. This rearrangement joins TRBV19 to TRBJ2-7; D possibly corresponds to TRBD1 (6 bases). The germline V and J ends were trimmed by 5 bases and 3 bases, with 11 bases remaining between them. Germline assignment: CDR1 LNHDA and CDR2 SQIVND (reference sequence). This CDR3 is 13 amino acids long. Here the CDR3 DNA reads TGTGCCAGTAGTCGACAGGCGAACTACGAGCAGTACTTC. The encoded protein is CASSRQANYEQYF.

A few counts support this clone. The J gene is TRBJ2-7, the V gene TRBV24-1; D gene unclear. The V end was cut by 2 bases, the J end by 3 bases, with 7 bases between. Germline V gives CDR1 KGHDR, CDR2 SFDVKD. The CDR3 covers 13 residues. The CDR3 region is CATSDSNSYEQYF. The CDR3 nucleotides are TGTGCCACCAGTGATTCGAACAGCTACGAGCAGTACTTC.

The chain employs TRBV9 and TRBJ1-2; 7 bases align to TRBD1. V shed 5 bases and J 6 bases; nucleotides not matched to a gene: 4. Germline assignment: CDR1 SGDLS and CDR2 YYNGEE. The CDR3 sequence is 12 residues long. The CDR3, as DNA: TGTGCCAGCAGGGGGACAGCCCATGGCTACACCTTC. Amino acids: CASRGTAHGYTF. The full variable domain, in which reference TRBV9 and TRBJ1-2 provide the parts outside the CDR3, is DSGVTQTPKHLITATGQRVTLRCSPRSGDLSVYWYQQSLDQGLQFLIQYYNGEERAKGNILERFSAQQFPDLHSELNLSSLELGDSALYFCASRGTAHGYTFGSGTRLTVV.

V and J are TRBV28 and TRBJ1-3; no clear D. Between the trimmed V and J ends, which lost 6 bases and 0 bases, there was a span of 15 bases. Germline V gives CDR1 MDHEN, CDR2 SYDVKM. The CDR3 is 16 amino acids. The DNA for the CDR3 is TGTGCCAGCAGCGTTCCGGAGGCGACCTCTGGAAACACCATATATTTT. Translation: CASSVPEATSGNTIYF.

This chain uses TRBV19 with TRBJ2-1, with 12 bases aligning to TRBD1. The CDR3 has 16 amino acids. V shed 2 bases and J 6 bases; nucleotides not matched to a gene: 5. Germline V lookup: CDR1 LNHDA, CDR2 SQIVND (reference sequence). CDR3 sequence: CASSITGQGAANEQFF. The CDR3 region has the DNA TGTGCCAGTAGTATAACGGGACAGGGGGCGGCCAATGAGCAGTTCTTC. Using reference TRBV19 and TRBJ2-1 for the parts outside the CDR3, the full variable domain is DGGITQSPKYLFRKEGQNVTLSCEQNLNHDAMYWYRQDPGQGLRLIYYSQIVNDFQKGDIAEGYSVSREKKESFPLTVTSAQKNPTAFYLCASSITGQGAANEQFFGPGTRLTVL.

The chain uses TRBV14 and TRBJ2-3; D might be TRBD2 (6 bases). Trimming shortened V by 1 base and J by 3 bases, and 14 bases separated the two germline ends. CDR3 length: 16 amino acids. The germline V gene encodes CDR1 SGHDN and CDR2 FVKESK. The CDR3 nucleotides read TGTGCCAGCAGCCAAGTGTCCCGTGGGAGGACAGATACGCAGTATTTT. This codes for CASSQVSRGRTDTQYF.

This chain connects TRBV19 to TRBJ1-1, with D possibly being TRBD1 (6 bases). The CDR3 is 14 amino acids. Germline V lookup: CDR1 LNHDA, CDR2 SQIVND (reference sequence). The V end was cut by 7 bases, the J end by 1 base, with 13 bases between. DNA for the CDR3: TGTGCCAGTATTGCCGGGACACAGAACACTGAAGCTTTCTTT. Encoded protein: CASIAGTQNTEAFF.

This clone occurred a few times. This chain uses TRBV4-3 with TRBJ2-3, with 10 bases lining up with TRBD2. This CDR3 contains 18 residues. Germline V gives CDR1 LGHNA, CDR2 YSLEER. Losses at the gene ends were 4 bases for V and 4 bases for J; bases not matched to a gene: 14. The CDR3 spells CASSPLGLLAGSADTQYF. The CDR3 coding sequence is TGCGCCAGCAGCCCATTGGGATTACTAGCGGGAAGCGCAGATACGCAGTATTTT.

This rearrangement joins TRBV5-1 to TRBJ1-2, with a possible D match to TRBD1 (6 bases). The length of the CDR3 is 13 residues. From germline, CDR1 is SGHRS and CDR2 YFSETQ. V lost 3 bases and J 7 bases, leaving 13 bases between the germline ends. The CDR3 DNA reads TGCGCCAGCAGCTCGGCAGGGGCGGTTGGCTACACCTTC. It codes for CASSSAGAVGYTF. Looking up the rest from reference TRBV5-1 and TRBJ1-2 gives the full variable domain: KAGVTQTPRYLIKTRGQQVTLSCSPISGHRSVSWYQQTPGQGLQFLFEYFSETQRNKGNFPGRFSGRQFSNSRSEMNVSTLELGDSALYLCASSSAGAVGYTFGSGTRLTVV.

The genes are TRBV27 and TRBJ2-3, with D possibly matching TRBD1 (6 bases). The CDR3 loop spans 17 amino acids. Germline CDR1 is MNHEY and CDR2 is SMNVEV (reference sequence). V lost 10 bases and J lost 2, with 25 bases in between. This chain's CDR3 is CATKPQGPLASTDTQYF. For the CDR3, the DNA is TGTGCCACCAAACCACAGGGACCGCTGGCTTCCACAGATACGCAGTATTTT.

V usage is TRBV27 and J usage is TRBJ2-5; maybe TRBD2 (6 bases). The V end lost 5 bases, the J end lost 5 bases, and 15 bases lay between the germline ends. This CDR3 region has 14 residues. The germline CDR1 and CDR2 sequences are MNHEY and SMNVEV (reference sequence). For the CDR3, the DNA is TGTGCCAGCAGTAGCCTAGCGTGGGACGAGACCCAGTACTTC. Translating it yields CASSSLAWDETQYF.

The chain carries TRBV30 and TRBJ2-1; 9 bases align to TRBD2. Germline V gene sequence: CDR1 GTSNPN, CDR2 SVGIG (reference sequence). Trimming removed 4 bases from V and 6 bases from J; junction bases left unmatched: 10. The CDR3 is 15 amino acids. CDR3 DNA sequence: TGTGCCTGGATAGGGGCTAGCGGGAATTTCAATGAGCAGTTCTTC. Encoded protein: CAWIGASGNFNEQFF.

This chain connects TRBV11-2 to TRBJ2-1, with 9 bases lining up with TRBD1. V lost 4 bases, J lost 0 bases, and 4 bases stayed unmatched. The V gene's germline CDR1 is SGHAT and CDR2 FQNNGV. The length of the CDR3 is 16 residues. The DNA of the CDR3 is TGTGCCAGCAGCTCGACAGGGGGTCCCTCCTACAATGAGCAGTTCTTC. Residues: CASSSTGGPSYNEQFF.